Below are 20 T cell receptor beta chains sequenced from a single sample in a study of technical replicates of blood from a few donors. Profiled with immunoSEQ multiplex PCR; TCRdb holds only in-frame clones, not every one. The sample has around 69,000 clones; around nine tenths are singletons. Specimen: PBMCs. These receptors all stem from a human donor in good health. Some clones in this sample may be carry-over from other donors' samples.

J is TRBJ2-6 and V is TRBV10-3; TRBD2 is a possible D gene (6 bases). The CDR3 is 12 residues long. Germline CDR1 is ENHRY and CDR2 is SYGVKD. V lost 10 bases, J lost 2 bases, and 6 bases lay in between. The CDR3 loop is CATSAGANVLTF. CDR3 in DNA: TGTGCCACTAGCGCTGGGGCCAACGTCCTGACTTTC.

The table lists this clone with a count of one. V is TRBV19 and J is TRBJ2-2, with D tentatively TRBD2 (5 bases). CDR1 is LNHDA and CDR2 is SQIVND in the germline V gene (reference sequence). V dropped 3 bases and J dropped 6 bases, with 14 bases sitting between them. The CDR3 length is 15 residues. CDR3 DNA: TGTGCCAGTAGTATTGGTTCGGGGAGCGCCGGGGAGCTGTTTTTT. As protein: CASSIGSGSAGELFF.

This chain uses TRBV7-2 with TRBJ2-7; 14 bases agree with TRBD2. The CDR3 contains 15 residues. The trim removed 3 bases at V and 4 bases at J, leaving 2 bases unmatched. The V gene's germline CDR1 is SGHTA and CDR2 FQGNSA. The CDR3 sequence is CASSLGLAGEYEQYF. The CDR3 DNA reads as TGTGCCAGCAGCTTGGGACTAGCGGGAGAATACGAGCAGTACTTC.

V is TRBV6-6 and J is TRBJ1-2; TRBD1 matches 10 bases. With 6 bases clipped from V and 1 base from J, the junction kept 8 bases outside the gene matches. The germline gives CDR1 MNHNY, CDR2 SVGAGI (reference sequence). CDR3 length: 16 amino acids. Written as DNA, the CDR3 is TGTGCCAGCAGGCCCATGGGGACAGGGGATAACTATGGCTACACCTTC. It translates to CASRPMGTGDNYGYTF.

V usage is TRBV6-5 and J usage is TRBJ2-1; 8 positions agree with TRBD2. Germline CDR1 reads MNHEY; CDR2 reads SVGAGI. The CDR3 loop spans 14 amino acids. Trimming cost V 7 bases and J 3 bases; bases outside gene matches: 5. The CDR3 loop reads CASTSRGDYNEQFF. The CDR3 DNA sequence: TGTGCCAGCACTTCGCGGGGGGACTACAATGAGCAGTTCTTC.

V usage is TRBV9 and J usage is TRBJ2-3; D may be TRBD2 (6 bases). Trimming took 3 bases from V and 3 from J, leaving 11 bases between them. CDR1 and CDR2 from the germline V gene are SGDLS and YYNGEE. This CDR3 region has 14 residues. The CDR3 DNA follows: TGTGCCAGCAGCGGACGGGGGAGAACAGATACGCAGTATTTT. It specifies CASSGRGRTDTQYF. The variable domain in full, with the rest retrieved from reference TRBV9 and TRBJ2-3, is DSGVTQTPKHLITATGQRVTLRCSPRSGDLSVYWYQQSLDQGLQFLIQYYNGEERAKGNILERFSAQQFPDLHSELNLSSLELGDSALYFCASSGRGRTDTQYFGPGTRLTVL.

The V and J genes are TRBV7-2 and TRBJ2-1; tentative D call: TRBD2 (6 bases). The CDR3 contains 15 residues. The germline V gene has CDR1 SGHTA and CDR2 FQGNSA. The V and J ends lost 5 bases and 6 bases respectively, with 17 bases between them. CDR3 sequence reads: CASSQGGSGPNEQFF. The CDR3 DNA follows: TGTGCCAGCAGCCAGGGAGGTAGCGGACCCAATGAGCAGTTCTTC.

This rearrangement joins TRBV9 to TRBJ2-2; the match to TRBD1 covers 7 bases. CDR1 and CDR2 (germline): SGDLS, YYNGEE. The CDR3 covers 16 residues. With V trimmed by 4 bases and J by 6 bases, 12 bases remained unmatched. Here the CDR3 DNA reads TGTGCCAGCAGCTCATACCGGGACAGCCGAGCCGGGGAGCTGTTTTTT. Translated: CASSSYRDSRAGELFF.

This chain uses TRBV27 with TRBJ1-6, with D hard to call. The CDR3 spans 16 residues. The ends were cut back, 4 bases at V and 2 bases at J, with 12 bases in the middle. The germline V gene has CDR1 MNHEY and CDR2 SMNVEV (reference sequence). The CDR3 reads CASSSRSSPYNSPLHF. The CDR3 DNA reads as TGTGCCAGCAGTTCCCGGAGTTCCCCCTATAATTCACCCCTCCACTTT.

The V gene is TRBV14, the J gene TRBJ2-7; TRBD2 matches 8 bases. The germline CDR1 and CDR2 sequences are SGHDN and FVKESK. The ends lost 0 bases at V and 2 bases at J; junction bases unmatched: 3. The CDR3 covers 15 residues. DNA of the CDR3: TGTGCCAGCAGCCAAGACGGACTAGCCCCCTACGAGCAGTACTTC. Translated: CASSQDGLAPYEQYF. The whole variable domain, filled in from reference TRBV14 and TRBJ2-7, reads EAGVTQFPSHSVIEKGQTVTLRCDPISGHDNLYWYRRVMGKEIKFLLHFVKESKQDESGMPNNRFLAERTGGTYSTLKVQPAELEDSGVYFCASSQDGLAPYEQYFGPGTRLTVT.

The chain joins TRBV4-3 to TRBJ2-1; 11 bases map to TRBD2. The germline gives CDR1 LGHNA, CDR2 YSLEER. CDR3 length equals 15 residues. J gave up 6 bases and V 1 base, and 2 bases lay outside the gene matches. The CDR3 DNA sequence: TGCGCCAGCAGCCAAGGACTAGCGGGATTCAATGAGCAGTTCTTC. Its translation: CASSQGLAGFNEQFF.

The rearrangement uses TRBV10-3 and TRBJ2-3, with D possibly matching TRBD2 (6 bases). CDR1 and CDR2 from the germline V gene are ENHRY and SYGVKD. CDR3 length equals 18 residues. V lost 6 bases, J lost 2 bases, and 24 bases lay in between. The CDR3 region is CAIREPSGVGEDTDTQYF. CDR3 nucleotides: TGTGCCATCAGAGAGCCCTCGGGGGTTGGCGAGGACACAGATACGCAGTATTTT.

The chain couples TRBV9 to TRBJ2-3; 7 bases are a match to TRBD1. Looked up from germline, CDR1 is SGDLS and CDR2 is YYNGEE. With V trimmed by 3 bases and J by 2 bases, 6 bases remained unmatched. This CDR3 comprises 15 residues. This CDR3 reads CASSGGQYDTDTQYF. In DNA form, the CDR3 reads TGTGCCAGCAGCGGGGGACAGTACGACACAGATACGCAGTATTTT.

J is TRBJ2-1 and V is TRBV21-1; the listed D gene, TRBD1, was not tested against the DNA. TRBV21-1 is tagged as a pseudogene. CDR3 length equals 16 residues. CDR3 sequence reads: CASSKVKGQWDNEQFF. The CDR3 DNA follows: TGTGCCAGCAGCAAAGTAAAGGGACAGTGGGACAATGAGCAGTTCTTC.

The CDR3 spells CASSPTGVKNIQYF. The DNA of the CDR3 is TGTGCCAGCAGCCCCACAGGGGTAAAAAACATTCAGTACTTC. This chain connects TRBV5-6 to TRBJ2-4; the match to TRBD1 covers 7 bases. Losses at the gene ends were 4 bases for V and 4 bases for J; bases not matched to a gene: 5. Germline CDR1 SGHDT, CDR2 YYEEEE. The length of the CDR3 is 14 residues.

CDR3 in amino acids: CASSSFAGLAKDNEQFF. CDR3 nucleotide sequence: TGTGCCAGCAGCAGTTTCGCGGGACTGGCTAAGGACAATGAGCAGTTCTTC. The V and J genes are TRBV7-2 and TRBJ2-1; possibly TRBD2 for D (6 bases). Trimming took off 5 bases at V and 5 bases at J, with 22 bases between the two ends. From germline, CDR1 is SGHTA and CDR2 FQGNSA. CDR3 length: 17 amino acids.

The chain uses TRBV7-9 and TRBJ1-1; TRBD1 is a possible D gene (6 bases). V was shortened by 2 bases and J by 1 base, with 14 bases between the two germline ends. The germline V gene has CDR1 SEHNR and CDR2 FQNEAQ (reference sequence). This CDR3 has 16 residues. This CDR3 is CASSLIPYRANTEAFF. CDR3 DNA: TGTGCCAGCAGCTTAATACCTTACAGGGCGAACACTGAAGCTTTCTTT.

The chain joins TRBV5-4 to TRBJ1-2; D might be TRBD1 (5 bases). V lost 4 bases and J lost 9, with 19 bases in between. Germline V lookup: CDR1 SGHNT, CDR2 YYREEE (reference sequence). The CDR3 totals 14 residues. CDR3 DNA: TGTGCCAGCAGCCGAGAGACTAGGGGTAAGAGCTACACCTTC. This encodes CASSRETRGKSYTF.

The chain joins TRBV7-3 to TRBJ1-1; 7 nucleotides agree with TRBD1. V shed 2 bases and J 0 bases; nucleotides not matched to a gene: 3. Germline CDR1 SGHTA, CDR2 FQGTGA. The CDR3 runs to 15 residues. CDR3 residues: CASSLAGQLNTEAFF. The CDR3 DNA sequence: TGTGCCAGCAGCTTAGCGGGACAGCTGAACACTGAAGCTTTCTTT. Full variable domain (outside the CDR3, taken from reference TRBV7-3 and TRBJ1-1): GAGVSQTPSNKVTEKGKYVELRCDPISGHTALYWYRQSLGQGPEFLIYFQGTGAADDSGLPNDRFFAVRPEGSVSTLKIQRTERGDSAVYLCASSLAGQLNTEAFFGQGTRLTVV.

The chain recombines TRBV7-9 with TRBJ2-7; tentatively, D is TRBD2 (6 bases). V was clipped by 5 bases and J by 7 bases, with 18 bases between them. Germline V gene lookup returns CDR1 SEHNR and CDR2 FQNEAQ (reference sequence). The CDR3 is made up of 14 amino acids. The CDR3 sequence: CASSLGGGGIEQYF. CDR3 bases: TGTGCCAGCAGCCTCGGCGGAGGAGGGATAGAGCAGTACTTC.